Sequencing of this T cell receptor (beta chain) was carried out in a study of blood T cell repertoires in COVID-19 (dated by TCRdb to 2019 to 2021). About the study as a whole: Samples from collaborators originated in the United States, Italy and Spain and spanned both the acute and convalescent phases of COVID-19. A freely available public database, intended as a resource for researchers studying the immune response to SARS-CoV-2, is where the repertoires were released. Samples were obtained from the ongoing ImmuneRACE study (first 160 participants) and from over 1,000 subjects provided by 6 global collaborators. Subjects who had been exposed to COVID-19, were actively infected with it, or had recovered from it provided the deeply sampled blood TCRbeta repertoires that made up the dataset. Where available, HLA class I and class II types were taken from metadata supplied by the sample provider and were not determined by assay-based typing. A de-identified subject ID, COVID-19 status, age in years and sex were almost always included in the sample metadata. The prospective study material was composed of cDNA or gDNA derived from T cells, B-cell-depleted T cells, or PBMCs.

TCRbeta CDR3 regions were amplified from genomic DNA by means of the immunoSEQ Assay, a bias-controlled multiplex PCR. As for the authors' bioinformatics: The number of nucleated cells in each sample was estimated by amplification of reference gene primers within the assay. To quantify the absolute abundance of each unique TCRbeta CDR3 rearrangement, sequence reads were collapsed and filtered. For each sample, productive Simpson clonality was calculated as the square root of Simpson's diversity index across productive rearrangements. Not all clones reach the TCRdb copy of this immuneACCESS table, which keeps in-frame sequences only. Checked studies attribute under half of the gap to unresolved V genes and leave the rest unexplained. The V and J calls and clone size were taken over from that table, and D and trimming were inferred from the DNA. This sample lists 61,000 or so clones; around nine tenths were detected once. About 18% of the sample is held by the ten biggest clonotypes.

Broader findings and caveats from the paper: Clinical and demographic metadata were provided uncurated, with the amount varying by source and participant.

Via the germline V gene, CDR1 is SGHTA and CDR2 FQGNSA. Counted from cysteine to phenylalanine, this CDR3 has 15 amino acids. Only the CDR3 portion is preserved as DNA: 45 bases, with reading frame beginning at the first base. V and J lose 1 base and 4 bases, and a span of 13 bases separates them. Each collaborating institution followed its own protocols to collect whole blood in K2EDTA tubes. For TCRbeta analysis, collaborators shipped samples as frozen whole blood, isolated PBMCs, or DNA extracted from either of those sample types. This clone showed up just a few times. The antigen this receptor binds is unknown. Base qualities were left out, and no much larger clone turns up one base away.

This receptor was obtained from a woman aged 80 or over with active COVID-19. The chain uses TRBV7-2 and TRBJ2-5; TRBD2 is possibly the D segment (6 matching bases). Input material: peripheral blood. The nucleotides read TGTGCCAGCAGCTTAGAAGGCCGGCGGGGAGAGACCCAGTACTTC. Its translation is CASSLEGRRGETQYF. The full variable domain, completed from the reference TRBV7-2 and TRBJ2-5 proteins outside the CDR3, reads GAGVSQSPSNKVTEKGKDVELRCDPISGHTALYWYRQSLGQGLEFLIYFQGNSAPDKSGLPSDRFSAERTGGSVSTLTIQRTQQEDSAVYLCASSLEGRRGETQYFGPGTRLLVL.